The T cell receptor (beta chain) under discussion was sequenced for a study of blood T cell repertoires in COVID-19. Study at large: From T cells, B-cell-depleted T cells, or PBMCs came the material, which was cDNA or gDNA.

Methods used by the authors: Amplification with reference gene primers provided the estimates of nucleated cell counts. TCRdb keeps only in-frame clones here, not all; method: immunoSEQ multiplex PCR. Clonal size and the V and J genes are those of that table, whereas D and trimming came from the DNA. There are roughly 250,000 clones in the sample; 83% occur only once, and more than 5.5% lies in the top ten. V shed 4 bases, J shed 2 bases, and the junction held 3 bases outside the gene matches. The CDR3 sequence is 14 residues long. The germline V gene has CDR1 MGHRA and CDR2 YSYEKL. Sequenced input: peripheral blood. The receptor was derived from a human donor in a cohort sampled during active COVID-19. The genes are TRBV4-1 and TRBJ2-7; 9 bases align to TRBD1. CDR3 protein: CASSPGQGAYEQYF. For the CDR3, the DNA is TGCGCCAGCAGCCCGGGACAGGGAGCCTACGAGCAGTACTTC.